These 24 T cell receptor beta chains were sequenced from one sample in a study of blood T cells in healthy people across ages. Primed by a sample-barcoded 5' primer and a J-beta primer mix, a second PCR proceeded for 7 to 11 cycles. Each CDR3 protein is one row after TCRdb ran MiXCR on the 5' RACE reads. The sample holds fewer than 1,200,000 distinct CDR3 sequences, approximately 25% seen once. The same data also contributed to another study, on T cells of mothers and their children.

The sequenced material came from blood. The receptor set was obtained from a girl under 10 years old in good health.

This clonotype was seen more than once but under ten times. The chain links TRBV29-1 to TRBJ1-4, with 7 nucleotides matching TRBD1. J lost 0 bases, V lost 0 bases, and 16 bases had no gene match. CDR1 is SQVTM, CDR2 ANQGSEA, per germline. The CDR3 totals 20 residues. CDR3 region: CSVEDFSGTAGGATNEKLFF. CDR3 DNA sequence: TGCAGCGTTGAAGATTTTAGCGGGACAGCGGGAGGTGCAACTAATGAAAAACTGTTTTTT.

This clonotype was detected only a few times. The rearrangement joins TRBV7-3 to TRBJ2-3; 7 nucleotides line up with TRBD2. The CDR3 spans 15 residues. Trimming at V came to 2 bases and at J to 5 bases, leaving 7 bases not matched to a gene. The germline V gene has CDR1 SGHTA and CDR2 FQGTGA. This CDR3 is CASSLDGRTGDTQYF. Written as DNA, the CDR3 is TGTGCCAGCAGCTTAGACGGGAGGACGGGAGATACGCAGTATTTT.

The genes are TRBV2 and TRBJ2-5; D is undetermined. Germline values: CDR1 SNHLY, CDR2 FYNNEI. The CDR3 consists of 13 residues. Trimming removed 4 bases from V and 4 bases from J, with 10 bases in between. In nucleotides, the CDR3 is TGTGCCAGCAGTGTCTACAGATCAGAGACCCAGTACTTC. Its protein product is CASSVYRSETQYF.

This clonotype was detected only a few times. This sequence joins TRBV29-1 and TRBJ2-5, with TRBD2 identical over 7 bases. The germline gives CDR1 SQVTM, CDR2 ANQGSEA. The CDR3 consists of 17 residues. The ends lost 0 bases at V and 2 bases at J; junction bases unmatched: 12. The CDR3 nucleotides read TGCAGCGTTGAAGAAGAATGGGCGGGGGATTCACAAGAGACCCAGTACTTC. Protein product: CSVEEEWAGDSQETQYF.

In DNA, the CDR3 is TGTGCCAGCAGGGTGGGTGGTTCCGGGGAGCTGTTTTTT. Its translation is CASRVGGSGELFF. The chain joins TRBV7-3 to TRBJ2-2; D gene uncertain. CDR1 is SGHTA and CDR2 is FQGTGA in the germline V gene. Trimming took off 6 bases at V and 6 bases at J, with 11 bases between the two ends. This CDR3 has 13 residues.

The chain links TRBV7-8 to TRBJ2-5, with 10 bases lining up with TRBD2. The J call is in doubt because the DNA end fits TRBJ2-1 better. Looked up from germline, CDR1 is SGHVS and CDR2 is FQNEAQ. The CDR3 consists of 13 residues. CDR3 nucleotides: TGTCGTCCGAGCGGGAGGGATTACAATGAGCAGTTCTTC. This translates into CRPSGRDYNEQFF.

This chain connects TRBV27 to TRBJ1-1, with D uncertain. The CDR3 totals 15 residues. Germline V gene lookup returns CDR1 MNHEY and CDR2 SMNVEV (reference sequence). Trimming took 1 base from V and 0 from J, leaving 9 bases between them. CDR3 sequence (DNA): TGTGCCAGCAGTTTATTACGAGGAATGAACACTGAAGCTTTCTTT. Translating it yields CASSLLRGMNTEAFF.

The rearrangement joins TRBV29-1 to TRBJ2-1; 12 nucleotides match TRBD2. Looked up from germline, CDR1 is SQVTM and CDR2 is ANQGSEA. V dropped 2 bases and J dropped 9; count of bases not matched to a gene: 5. This CDR3 is built from 14 residues. The CDR3 bases are TGCAGCGTTGAAAGGCTAGCGGGAGGGGGTGAGCAGTTCTTC. Translating it yields CSVERLAGGGEQFF.

J is TRBJ1-5 and V is TRBV5-5; possible D gene TRBD1, 6 bases. The germline V gene encodes CDR1 SGHKS and CDR2 YYEKEE (reference sequence). This CDR3 region has 13 residues. Trimming pared 4 bases from V and 3 bases from J, leaving 8 bases between. The CDR3 region is CASSRTDNQPQHF. CDR3 nucleotide sequence: TGTGCCAGCAGCAGGACAGACAATCAGCCCCAGCATTTT. The whole variable domain, filled in from reference TRBV5-5 and TRBJ1-5, reads DAGVTQSPTHLIKTRGQQVTLRCSPISGHKSVSWYQQVLGQGPQFIFQYYEKEERGRGNFPDRFSARQFPNYSSELNVNALLLGDSALYLCASSRTDNQPQHFGDGTRLSIL.

CDR3 sequence (DNA): TGCGCCAGCAGCCCTGGAAGAACTAATCTCCCTTACAATGAGCAGTTCTTC. Translating gives CASSPGRTNLPYNEQFF. The chain uses TRBV5-1 and TRBJ2-1, with D unclear. Germline loops: CDR1 SGHRS, CDR2 YFSETQ. V lost 4 bases and J lost 4, with 21 bases in between. The CDR3 is 17 residues long.

In its sample, this clonotype was seen a few times. The V gene is TRBV4-2, the J gene TRBJ2-7; TRBD1 might be the D (6 bases). V lost 6 bases and J lost 9, with 21 bases in between. This CDR3 region has 14 residues. From germline, CDR1 is LGHNA and CDR2 YNFKEQ. The CDR3 nucleotides are TGTGCCAGCAGTCCGGACAGCGACCTACGAGGGCAGTACTTC. Translation: CASSPDSDLRGQYF.

The chain couples TRBV7-9 to TRBJ1-2; D is undetermined. The CDR3 spans 14 residues. V was cut by 1 base and J by 2 bases, with 8 bases left in between. Germline assignment: CDR1 SEHNR and CDR2 FQNEAQ (reference sequence). CDR3 in amino acids: CASSLVWENYGYTF. The CDR3, as DNA: TGTGCCAGCAGCTTAGTGTGGGAGAACTATGGCTACACCTTC.

The V gene is TRBV29-1, the J gene TRBJ1-5, with TRBD1 matching over 7 bases. Looked up from germline, CDR1 is SQVTM and CDR2 is ANQGSEA. J lost 9 bases, V lost 5 bases, and 13 bases had no gene match. CDR3 length: 14 residues. CDR3 region: CSVREDREFAPQHF. CDR3 sequence (DNA): TGCAGCGTTCGGGAAGACAGGGAATTTGCGCCCCAGCATTTT.

This clonotype turned up a few times. This chain joins TRBV12-3 or TRBV12-4 and TRBJ2-7; no definite D call. V lost 7 bases, J lost 6 bases, and 10 bases lay in between. This CDR3 has 11 amino acids. The CDR3 DNA reads as TGTGCCAGCATGCGTGGAACCGAGCAGTACTTC. This translates into CASMRGTEQYF.

This clonotype was counted at least ten times. The rearrangement joins TRBV5-1 to TRBJ2-1; 11 nucleotides match TRBD1. V lost 2 bases to trimming and J lost 6 bases; unmatched junction nucleotides: 1. In germline, CDR1 is SGHRS, CDR2 YFSETQ. This CDR3 has 14 amino acids. CDR3 nucleotides: TGCGCCAGCAGCTTCGGGACAGGGGGCAATGAGCAGTTCTTC. Translating gives CASSFGTGGNEQFF. Full variable domain (rest looked up from reference TRBV5-1 and TRBJ2-1): KAGVTQTPRYLIKTRGQQVTLSCSPISGHRSVSWYQQTPGQGLQFLFEYFSETQRNKGNFPGRFSGRQFSNSRSEMNVSTLELGDSALYLCASSFGTGGNEQFFGPGTRLTVL.

V gene TRBV10-3 combines with J gene TRBJ1-1, with no clear D. V lost 6 bases and J lost 1, with 9 bases in between. CDR3 size: 13 residues. Germline V gives CDR1 ENHRY, CDR2 SYGVKD. CDR3 nucleotide sequence: TGTGCCATCAGACGTCAACAGAACACTGAAGCTTTCTTT. Translated, it gives CAIRRQQNTEAFF.

The sample holds a few counts of this clonotype. The J gene is TRBJ2-6, the V gene TRBV6-6; D remains ambiguous. Trimming shortened V by 8 bases and J by 0 bases, and 5 bases separated the two germline ends. The CDR3 is 13 residues long. The germline CDR1 and CDR2 sequences are MNHNY and SVGAGI (reference sequence). The CDR3 protein is CASGPSGANVLTF. In DNA, the CDR3 is TGTGCCAGCGGTCCCTCTGGGGCCAACGTCCTGACTTTC.

This sequence joins TRBV5-1 and TRBJ2-5; D uncertain. Matching the DNA end better, TRBJ2-1 makes the J call doubtful. The CDR3 is 14 amino acids. Germline lookup yields CDR1 SGHRS and CDR2 YFSETQ. The CDR3 DNA is TGCGCCAGCAGCTTGGAATGGAAAAAAAATGAGCAGTTCTTC. Amino acid sequence: CASSLEWKKNEQFF.

The chain has TRBV29-1 and TRBJ2-1; D is tentatively TRBD1 or TRBD2 (6 bases each). V was pared by 2 bases and J by 0 bases, with 11 bases between. This CDR3 is built from 15 residues. Germline V gene sequence: CDR1 SQVTM, CDR2 ANQGSEA. The CDR3 region has the DNA TGCAGCGTTGAACAGGGGACTGTCTCCTACAATGAGCAGTTCTTC. This gives the protein CSVEQGTVSYNEQFF.

Only a few counts were recorded for this clonotype. This chain joins TRBV12-3 or TRBV12-4 and TRBJ2-2; the D is unclear. V lost 5 bases, J lost 4 bases, and 14 bases lay in between. The CDR3 runs 15 residues. The CDR3 loop is CASSVSGRSTGELFF. As DNA, the CDR3 is TGTGCCAGCAGTGTCTCGGGTCGGTCCACCGGGGAGCTGTTTTTT.

The V call is TRBV10-3, the J call TRBJ1-1, with 7 bases identical to TRBD1. Germline CDR1 ENHRY, CDR2 SYGVKD. The CDR3 extends over 13 amino acids. V shed 2 bases and J 8 bases; nucleotides not matched to a gene: 5. The CDR3 spells CAISETGEIEAFF. Written as DNA, the CDR3 is TGTGCCATCAGTGAGACAGGGGAAATAGAAGCTTTCTTT.

V gene TRBV3-1 combines with J gene TRBJ1-4; TRBD1 aligns across 9 bases. The CDR3 spans 14 residues. Germline V CDR1 and CDR2: LGHDT, YNNKEL (reference sequence). V dropped 5 bases and J dropped 7; count of bases not matched to a gene: 5. The CDR3 loop is CASSLRTGAEKLFF. CDR3 DNA: TGTGCCAGCAGCTTGAGGACAGGGGCTGAAAAACTGTTTTTT.

V gene TRBV7-9 combines with J gene TRBJ2-2; a possible D gene is TRBD2 (6 bases). Trimming pared 4 bases from V and 3 bases from J, leaving 15 bases between. Germline CDR1 is SEHNR and CDR2 is FQNEAQ (reference sequence). This CDR3 contains 16 residues. The CDR3 spells CASSWRDPGDTGELFF. In DNA, the CDR3 is TGTGCCAGCAGCTGGCGGGACCCCGGGGACACCGGGGAGCTGTTTTTT.

There are a few counts of this clonotype. One junction end does not reproduce the germline sequence, and a read error may be involved. The gene calls are TRBV28 and TRBJ2-3, with D perhaps matching TRBD2 (6 bases). There are 12 residues in the CDR3. Germline V gene lookup returns CDR1 MDHEN and CDR2 SYDVKM. CDR3 sequence (DNA): TGTGCCGGCAGCCCCCCGGGGGATACACAGTATTTT. Protein product: CAGSPPGDTQYF. Combining the CDR3 with reference TRBV28 and TRBJ2-3 gives the whole variable domain DVKVTQSSRYLVKRTGEKVFLECVQDMDHENMFWYRQDPGLGLRLIYFSYDVKMKEKGDIPEGYSVSREKKERFSLILESASTNQTSMYLCAGSPPGDTQYFGPGTRLTVL.